The entry below describes one TCR beta chain. Germline values: CDR1 SGHNT, CDR2 YYREEE (reference sequence). The CDR3 runs 16 residues. V lost 9 bases and J lost 0; bases outside the gene matches: 7. This entry comes from a study of blood T cell repertoires in COVID-19. Study overall: The United States, Italy and Spain provided the acute and convalescent COVID-19 samples. From T cells, B-cell-depleted T cells, or PBMCs came the material, which was cDNA or gDNA.

TCRdb's copy holds only in-frame clones and misses some; the assay was immunoSEQ multiplex PCR. This sample carries some 290,000 clones, around 90% of them seen once, and the ten largest clones take around 2.2%. The chain has TRBV5-4 and TRBJ2-6; TRBD2 matches at 9 bases. The source of this sequence is a woman in her forties or fifties who had recovered from COVID-19. Sequencing used peripheral blood. The DNA of the CDR3 is TGTGCCACCACTCTAGCGGGAATCTCTGGGGCCAACGTCCTGACTTTC. This encodes CATTLAGISGANVLTF. Supplemented by reference TRBV5-4 and TRBJ2-6, the full variable domain reads ETGVTQSPTHLIKTRGQQVTLRCSSQSGHNTVSWYQQALGQGPQFIFQYYREEENGRGNFPPRFSGLQFPNYSSELNVNALELDDSALYLCATTLAGISGANVLTFGAGSRLTVL.